This T cell receptor (beta chain) emerged from a study of shared clonotypes between healthy human individuals. Findings and limits, study-wide: Sampling covered nothing but blood. Tissue TCR repertoires likely differ from those found in blood.

Germline V gives CDR1 LGHNA, CDR2 YNFKEQ. With V trimmed by 3 bases and J by 3 bases, 7 bases remained unmatched. CDR3 size: 16 residues. As regards this clone: Antigen: not known.

Over several immunoSEQ plates, each subset's genomic DNA was distributed in even portions. The authors' processing: Filtering differed because ImmunoSEQ produced junction-only sequences that carried no quality scores. Clones were read by immunoSEQ multiplex PCR, and TCRdb kept only the in-frame ones, dropping some. For V, J and clone size, that table is used; D and trimming come from the DNA. The sample yields 550,000 to 750,000 clones, 95% to 96% seen once. Naive CD8 cells were CD45RO-negative, positively selected for CCR7, excluding terminally differentiated effector memory CD45RA+ cells. Each of the donors was a healthy adult who was HIV-negative and had not had a recent acute infection or vaccination.

This clonotype was obtained from a young woman in good health. Sequences were obtained from naive CD8+ T cells sorted from blood. This rearrangement joins TRBV4-2 to TRBJ2-7; the match to TRBD2 covers 11 bases. CDR3 region: CASSHETGLAVYEQYF. CDR3 nucleotides: TGTGCCAGCAGCCACGAAACGGGACTAGCGGTCTACGAGCAGTACTTC.